Given below is one T cell receptor (beta chain) in context. Its matching antigen is unknown. The source of the sample is a study of blood T cells in healthy people across ages. Points from the study as a whole: TCR beta diversity, measured per million T cells, fell in a roughly linear way with age.

It was with a sample-barcoded 5' primer and a J-beta primer mix that a second PCR of roughly 7 to 12 cycles was run. TCRdb re-called the 5' RACE reads with MiXCR, one entry per CDR3 protein. This table holds 1 million to 1.2 million distinct CDR3 sequences, roughly two fifths found once. CDR1 is LGHDT and CDR2 is YNNKEL in the germline V gene (reference sequence). V was pared by 1 base and J by 16 bases, with 13 bases between. The CDR3 extends over 12 amino acids. The sequenced sample was blood. This TCR was recovered from a man between 18 and 29 years old in good health. The chain links TRBV3-1 to TRBJ1-4; maybe TRBD1 (5 bases). Here the CDR3 DNA reads TGTGCCAGCAGCCAAGGAAGGGGCTGGAGGTTTTTT. Residues: CASSQGRGWRFF.